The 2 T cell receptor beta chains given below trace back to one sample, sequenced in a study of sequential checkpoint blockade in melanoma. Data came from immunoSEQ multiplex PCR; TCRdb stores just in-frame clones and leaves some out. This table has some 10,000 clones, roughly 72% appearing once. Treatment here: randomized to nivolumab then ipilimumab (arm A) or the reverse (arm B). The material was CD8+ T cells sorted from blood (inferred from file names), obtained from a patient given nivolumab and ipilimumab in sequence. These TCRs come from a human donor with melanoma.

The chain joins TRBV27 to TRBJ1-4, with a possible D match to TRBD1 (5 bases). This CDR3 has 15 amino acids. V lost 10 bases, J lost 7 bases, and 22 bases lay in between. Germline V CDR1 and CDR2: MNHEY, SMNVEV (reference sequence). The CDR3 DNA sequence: TGTGCCATTTCACCAGCCCCCGGGGGTAGTGAAAAACTGTTTTTT. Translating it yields CAISPAPGGSEKLFF.

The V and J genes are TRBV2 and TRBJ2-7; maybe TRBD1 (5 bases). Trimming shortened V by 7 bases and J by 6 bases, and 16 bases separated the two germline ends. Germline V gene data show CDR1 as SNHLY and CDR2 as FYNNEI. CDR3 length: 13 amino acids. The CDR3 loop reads CASNNRSPIEQYF. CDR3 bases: TGTGCCAGCAATAACAGGTCCCCTATCGAGCAGTACTTC.